This T cell receptor beta chain emerged from a study of blood T cell repertoires in COVID-19. Whole-study context: Nucleic acid was either cDNA or gDNA, and it came from T cells, B-cell-depleted T cells, or PBMCs.

How the authors handled the data: Amplification from reference gene primers served as the basis for estimated nucleated cell counts. The assay was immunoSEQ multiplex PCR, and TCRdb's table has in-frame clones only and misses some. The DNA was the basis for D and trimming; V, J and clone size are from that table. The repertoire includes a few hundred thousand clones, more than 70% of them detected once, and under 5% sits in the top ten. CDR1 SGHAT and CDR2 FQNNGV come from the germline V gene. The CDR3 extends over 13 amino acids. V dropped 5 bases and J dropped 4; count of bases not matched to a gene: 3.

This sequence was found in an older woman with COVID-19, enrolled during active disease. This rearrangement joins TRBV11-2 to TRBJ1-2; 8 bases map to TRBD1. The sequenced sample consisted of peripheral blood. The CDR3 reads CASSPGTGYGYTF. The CDR3 DNA is TGTGCCAGCAGCCCTGGGACAGGCTATGGCTACACCTTC. Complete variable domain (other parts from reference TRBV11-2 and TRBJ1-2): EAGVAQSPRYKIIEKRQSVAFWCNPISGHATLYWYQQILGQGPKLLIQFQNNGVVDDSQLPKDRFSAERLKGVDSTLKIQPAKLEDSAVYLCASSPGTGYGYTFGSGTRLTVV.